This TCR beta chain stems from a study of T cell responses to AZD1222 COVID-19 vaccine. Whole-study results and caveats: Reports say nearly half of spike-specific TCRs go after unmutated variant regions.

As concerns this clone: The antigen is unknown.

The method was immunoSEQ multiplex PCR; TCRdb's version includes in-frame clones alone and lacks a portion of them. The repertoire has some 100,000 clones, roughly 89% of them found once; the top ten carry over 15%. Trimming took 2 bases from V and 6 from J; bases not matched to a gene: 3. Looked up from germline, CDR1 is MNHEY and CDR2 is SVGAGI. The CDR3 runs 15 residues. The source material was peripheral blood, sampled on day 0 of AZD1222 vaccination. The rearrangement uses TRBV6-5 and TRBJ1-5; the match to TRBD1 covers 11 bases. The receptor was derived from an adult in good health. CDR3 in DNA: TGTGCCAGCAGTTACGCGGGACAGGGGGGTCAGCCCCAGCATTTT. Residues: CASSYAGQGGQPQHF.